Sequencing of this TCR beta chain was carried out in a study of neurological immune-mediated disorders. This clonotype was detected many times. The cDNA came from 5'RACE with 10-nucleotide random UMIs. The output of every sequencing run exceeded 170 million TCR-beta sequences, derived from 15-18 subjects. TCRdb re-derived calls from the 5' RACE reads in MiXCR, one entry per CDR3 protein. The profile shows 95,000 to 110,000 distinct CDR3 sequences, 10% to 11% of them singletons. Time point noted: longitudinal time-point 3. The sequenced sample consisted of PBMCs. The sequence was collected from a female donor with HTLV-1-associated myelopathy (HAM/TSP).

CDR3 bases: TGTGCCAGCAGCTTAGGCTTCGGGGGGCAAATTAATGAGCAGTTCTTC. Its translation: CASSLGFGGQINEQFF. This chain connects TRBV7-2 to TRBJ2-1; TRBD2 is a possible D gene (7 bases). Trimming shortened V by 1 base and J by 7 bases, and 17 bases separated the two germline ends. Per germline, CDR1 SGHTA and CDR2 FQGNSA. This CDR3 is 16 amino acids long.